This T cell receptor beta chain was retrieved from a study of graft-versus-host responses after intestinal transplantation. For the study at large: Multivisceral, liver-intestinal, or isolated intestinal transplants were received by the recipients. Tacrolimus and steroids were given for about 3 years to all recipients after anti-thymocyte globulin induction.

General study results and limits: Researchers found peak circulating GvH clone levels linked to early post-transplant HvG declines. GvH clones appeared in recipient marrow, some first in ileum or blood.

The CDR3 runs 11 residues. Per the germline V gene, CDR1 is SEHNR and CDR2 is FQNEAQ (reference sequence). V lost 5 bases to trimming and J lost 5 bases, with 4 bases between them. Clones were sequenced by immunoSEQ multiplex PCR, and TCRdb holds only the in-frame ones, with some missing. Of roughly 97,000 clones in the sample, 91% were seen once. This clone was recorded a few times. What it recognizes is unknown. The sample in question was unstimulated CD4+ T cells sorted from spleen or lymph node cells, obtained before transplant. This receptor was taken from a human donor who was the organ donor for an intestinal transplant. V usage is TRBV7-9 and J usage is TRBJ1-5; no firm D call. The CDR3 reads CASSQDQPQHF. DNA for the CDR3: TGTGCCAGCAGCCAGGATCAGCCCCAGCATTTT.